The present entry profiles one TCR beta chain with its context. Its antigen is not identified. These data belong to a study of monozygotic twins with inflammatory bowel disease. Study-wide points: IBD patients carried less diverse TCRbeta repertoires (inverse Simpson) than healthy co-twins. Among twins, concordant and discordant pairs did not differ in repertoire similarity, possibly from limited power.

Per individual sample, eight separate reactions were used to make cDNA. TCRdb reprocessed the 5' RACE reads and reports one entry per CDR3 protein, with no DNA. The ten most abundant clones cover 2.4% of a sample with roughly 160,000 distinct CDR3 sequences. The CDR3 contains 16 residues. Germline values: CDR1 SGHRS, CDR2 YFSETQ. The chain combines TRBV5-1 with TRBJ2-7; TCRdb's assignment of TRBD1 cannot be checked, as there is no DNA. The sample comprised blood. The sequence derives from a human donor with ulcerative colitis or Crohn's disease, or a healthy co-twin of an affected twin (not recorded which). CDR3 sequence reads: CASSLEGAPSSWEQYF.